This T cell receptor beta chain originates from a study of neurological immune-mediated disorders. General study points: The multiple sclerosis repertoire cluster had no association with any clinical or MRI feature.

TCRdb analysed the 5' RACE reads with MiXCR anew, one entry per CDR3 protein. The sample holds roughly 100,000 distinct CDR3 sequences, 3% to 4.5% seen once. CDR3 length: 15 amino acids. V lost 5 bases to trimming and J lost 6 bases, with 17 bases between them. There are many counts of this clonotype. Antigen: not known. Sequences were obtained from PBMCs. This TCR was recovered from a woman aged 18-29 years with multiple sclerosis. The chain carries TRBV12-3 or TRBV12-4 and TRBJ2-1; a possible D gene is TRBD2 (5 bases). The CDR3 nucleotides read TGTGCCAGCAGTGCCCAGGACTCCCCCGGCAATGAGCAGTTCTTC. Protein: CASSAQDSPGNEQFF.